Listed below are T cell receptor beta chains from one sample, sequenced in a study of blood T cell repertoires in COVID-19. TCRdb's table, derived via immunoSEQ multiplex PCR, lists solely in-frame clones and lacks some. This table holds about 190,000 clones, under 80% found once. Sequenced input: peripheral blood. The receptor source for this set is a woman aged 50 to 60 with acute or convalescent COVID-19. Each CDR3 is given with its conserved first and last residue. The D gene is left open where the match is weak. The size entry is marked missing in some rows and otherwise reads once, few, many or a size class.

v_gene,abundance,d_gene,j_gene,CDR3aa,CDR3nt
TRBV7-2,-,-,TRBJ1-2,CASTRPPMEGYTF,TGTGCCAGCACCCGGCCCCCTATGGAGGGCTACACCTTC
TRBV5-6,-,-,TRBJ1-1,CASSRHRGGTEAFF,TGTGCCAGCAGCCGTCACCGGGGGGGCACTGAAGCTTTCTTT
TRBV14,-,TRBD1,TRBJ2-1,CASSRTGAVDEQFF,TGTGCCAGCAGCCGTACAGGGGCGGTGGATGAGCAGTTCTTC
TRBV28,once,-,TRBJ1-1,CASSLLTAQNTEAFF,TGTGCCAGCAGTTTATTAACAGCTCAGAACACTGAAGCTTTCTTT
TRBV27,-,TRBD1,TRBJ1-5,CASSLRRTGDNQPQHF,TGTGCCAGCTCCTTACGGCGGACAGGGGACAATCAGCCCCAGCATTTT
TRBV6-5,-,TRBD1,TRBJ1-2,CASRSSGQGGYGYTF,TGTGCCAGCAGAAGCAGCGGACAGGGAGGCTATGGCTACACCTTC
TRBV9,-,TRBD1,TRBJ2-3,CASSPWTGSTDTQYF,TGTGCCAGCAGCCCCTGGACAGGGAGCACAGATACGCAGTATTTT
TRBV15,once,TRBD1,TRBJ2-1,CATSRLDRGSHNEQFF,TGTGCCACCAGCAGATTGGACAGGGGTTCCCACAATGAGCAGTTCTTC
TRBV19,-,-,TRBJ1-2,CASRAQGLPYGYTF,TGTGCCAGTAGAGCCCAGGGCCTCCCCTATGGCTACACCTTC
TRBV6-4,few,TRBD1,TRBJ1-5,CASSAQTGGNQPQHF,TGTGCCAGCAGTGCACAAACAGGGGGCAATCAGCCCCAGCATTTT
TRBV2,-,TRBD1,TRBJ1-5,CASSRQGGNQPQHF,TGTGCCAGCAGTAGACAGGGCGGAAATCAGCCCCAGCATTTT
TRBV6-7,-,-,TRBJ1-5,CASSYGLQSQHF,TGTGCCAGCAGTTACGGGCTTCAGTCCCAGCATTTT
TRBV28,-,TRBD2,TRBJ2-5,CASSLYRGGQETQYF,TGTGCCAGCAGTTTATATCGGGGAGGGCAAGAGACCCAGTACTTC
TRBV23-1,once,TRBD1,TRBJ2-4,CASSPPGQGMKWAKNIQYF,TGCGCCAGCAGTCCCCCGGGACAGGGGATGAAATGGGCCAAAAACATTCAGTACTTC
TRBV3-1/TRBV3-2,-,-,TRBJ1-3,CVKAGPDMGNTIYF,TGTGTGAAGGCGGGTCCTGACATGGGAAACACCATATATTTT
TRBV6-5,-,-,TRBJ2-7,CASSSAERVAYEQYF,TGTGCCAGCAGTTCTGCCGAGCGGGTAGCCTACGAGCAGTACTTC
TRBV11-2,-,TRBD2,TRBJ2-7,CASSLGSGGSYEQYF,TGTGCCAGCAGCTTAGGGAGCGGGGGCTCCTACGAGCAGTACTTC
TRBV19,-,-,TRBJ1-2,CASSIGDDRNYGYTF,TGTGCCAGTAGTATAGGGGACGACAGGAACTATGGCTACACCTTC
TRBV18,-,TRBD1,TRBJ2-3,CASSPPPGQGGWRQYF,TGTGCCAGCTCACCACCGCCGGGACAGGGAGGATGGAGGCAGTATTTT
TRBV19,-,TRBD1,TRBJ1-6,CASTPGRTGDSPLHF,TGTGCCAGTACTCCCGGGCGGACAGGGGATTCACCCCTCCACTTT
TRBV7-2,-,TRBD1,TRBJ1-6,CASSSRGQGSSPLHF,TGTGCCAGCAGCTCGCGGGGACAGGGGAGTTCACCCCTCCACTTT
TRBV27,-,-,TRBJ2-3,CASSLSWQGTDTQYF,TGTGCCAGCAGTTTAAGTTGGCAGGGCACAGATACGCAGTATTTT
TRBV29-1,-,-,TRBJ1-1,CSVEVVRAFF,TGCAGCGTTGAGGTGGTGAGAGCTTTCTTT
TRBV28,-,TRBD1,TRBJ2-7,CASETIGTGYYEQYF,TGTGCCAGCGAGACGATAGGGACAGGGTACTACGAGCAGTACTTC
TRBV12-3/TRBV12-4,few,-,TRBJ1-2,CASSLSGQGYF,TGTGCCAGCAGTTTAAGTGGGCAGGGGTACTTC
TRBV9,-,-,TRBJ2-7,CASSVDGTVFEQYF,TGTGCCAGCAGCGTAGATGGGACTGTTTTTGAGCAGTACTTC
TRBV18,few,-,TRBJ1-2,CASSTTEKGYTF,TGTGCCAGCTCAACGACAGAAAAAGGCTACACCTTC
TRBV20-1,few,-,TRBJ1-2,CSATHGGGYTF,TGCAGTGCTACCCACGGGGGAGGCTACACCTTC
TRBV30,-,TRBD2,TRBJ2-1,CACPPVGTRSNEQFF,TGTGCCTGCCCGCCCGTGGGGACTAGGAGCAATGAGCAGTTCTTC
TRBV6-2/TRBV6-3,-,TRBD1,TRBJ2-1,CASSYSRGQGGKEQFF,TGTGCCAGCAGTTACTCAAGGGGACAGGGGGGAAAGGAGCAGTTCTTC
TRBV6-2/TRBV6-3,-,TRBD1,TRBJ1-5,CASSYVTGGLSNQPQHF,TGTGCCAGCAGTTACGTGACAGGGGGACTAAGCAATCAGCCCCAGCATTTT
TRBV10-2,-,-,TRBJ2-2,CASSPDRTGELFF,TGCGCCAGCAGCCCAGACAGGACCGGGGAGCTGTTTTTT
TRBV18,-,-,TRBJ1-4,CASSPEQESNEKLFF,TGTGCCAGCTCACCGGAACAGGAGTCTAATGAAAAACTGTTTTTT
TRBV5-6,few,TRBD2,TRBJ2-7,CASSSITSGSYEQYF,TGTGCCAGCAGCTCAATCACTAGCGGCTCCTACGAGCAGTACTTC
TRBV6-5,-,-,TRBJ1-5,CASSYMQNQPQHF,TGTGCCAGCAGTTACATGCAGAATCAGCCCCAGCATTTT
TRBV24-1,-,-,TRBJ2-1,CATSDPTARSYNEQFF,TGTGCCACCAGTGACCCGACAGCTCGCTCCTACAATGAGCAGTTCTTC
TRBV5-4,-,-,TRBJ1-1,CASSLDGGGTTEAFF,TGTGCCAGCAGCTTGGACGGGGGAGGGACCACTGAAGCTTTCTTT
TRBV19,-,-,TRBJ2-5,CASSPPGKETQYF,TGTGCCAGTAGCCCCCCAGGGAAAGAGACCCAGTACTTC
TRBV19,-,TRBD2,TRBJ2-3,CASSLSGRATDTQYF,TGTGCCAGTAGTCTTAGCGGGAGGGCCACAGATACGCAGTATTTT
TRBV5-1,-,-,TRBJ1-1,CASSWGHSEAFF,TGCGCCAGCAGTTGGGGACATTCGGAAGCTTTCTTT
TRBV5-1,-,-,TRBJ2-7,CASSFFFQTYEQYF,TGCGCCAGCAGCTTCTTTTTTCAGACTTACGAGCAGTACTTC
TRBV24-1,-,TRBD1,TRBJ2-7,CATSDDGTGNFYEQYF,TGTGCCACCAGTGATGACGGGACAGGTAACTTCTACGAGCAGTACTTC
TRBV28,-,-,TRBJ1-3,CASSLWGEGVSGNTIYF,TGTGCCAGCAGTTTATGGGGAGAGGGAGTCTCTGGAAACACCATATATTTT